This T cell receptor (beta chain) was recovered during a study of OX40 agonist ivuxolimab in advanced cancers. At the level of the study: With a range of roughly 20 to 80, age averaged about 58 years, and approximately 83% were male. Study-level findings and limits: It was also the case that some nonresponders had low normalized T-cell clonal expansion. By week 6 at 0.1 to 3.0 mg/kg, blood CD4+ and CD8+ T cells had expanded clonally.

Worth noting for this clone: Its antigen is as yet unknown.

TCRdb's copy holds only in-frame clones and misses some; the assay was immunoSEQ multiplex PCR. This sample has tens of thousands of clones, with nearly 90% found just once. The CDR3 length is 12 residues. Germline CDR1 LNHDA, CDR2 SQIVND (reference sequence). The ends were cut back, 1 base at V and 3 bases at J, with 2 bases in the middle. The specimen comprised CD4+ or CD8+ T cells sorted from blood, sampled in a trial of the OX40 agonist ivuxolimab. The clonotype comes from an adult with an advanced solid tumor such as melanoma, head and neck, liver or kidney cancer. The genes are TRBV19 and TRBJ2-3; unclear D gene. CDR3 sequence: CASSIGTDTQYF. The CDR3 region has the DNA TGTGCCAGTAGTATAGGTACAGATACGCAGTATTTT.